The text below deals with one TCR beta chain. Its target is not known. The CDR3 covers 14 residues. Trimming removed 4 bases at V and 1 base at J, with 11 bases between. The germline gives CDR1 SGHRS, CDR2 YFSETQ. This sample was included in a study of T cells in Graves' hyperthyroidism and ophthalmopathy. Study-wide points: Most expanded thyroid clonotypes above 0.001 also appeared in blood.

Amplified TCR beta CDR3 regions came from RNA transcripts. A set of HTBI primers served as the primers for a first-round RT-PCR of the TCR CDR3. TCRdb re-called the multiplex PCR reads through MiXCR, storing one row per CDR3 protein. The table shows 500,000 to 600,000 distinct CDR3 sequences, with roughly 46% occurring only once. Sequencing was performed on peripheral blood or thyroid tissue (not recorded which). The origin of this receptor is a woman aged 18-29 years with Graves' hyperthyroidism. J is TRBJ1-1 and V is TRBV5-1; D is uncertain. For the CDR3, the DNA is TGCGCCAGCAGCCTGGGAATGAGGAACACTGAAGCTTTCTTT. Amino acids: CASSLGMRNTEAFF.